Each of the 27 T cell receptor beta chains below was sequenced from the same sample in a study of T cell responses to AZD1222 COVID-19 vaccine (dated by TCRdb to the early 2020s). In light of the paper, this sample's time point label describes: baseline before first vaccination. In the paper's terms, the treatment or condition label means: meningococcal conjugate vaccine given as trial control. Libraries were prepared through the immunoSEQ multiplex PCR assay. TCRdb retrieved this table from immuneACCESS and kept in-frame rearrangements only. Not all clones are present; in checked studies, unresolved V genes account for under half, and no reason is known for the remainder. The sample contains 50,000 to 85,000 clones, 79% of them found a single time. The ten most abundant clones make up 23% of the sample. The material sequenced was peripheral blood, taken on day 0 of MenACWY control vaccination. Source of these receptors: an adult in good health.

The CDR3 loop is CASSLDGLGGYTF. DNA for the CDR3: TGTGCCAGCAGCTTGGACGGCCTTGGGGGCTACACCTTC. The chain recombines TRBV7-2 with TRBJ1-2; no definite D call. V lost 3 bases and J 8 bases, leaving 13 bases between the germline ends. The CDR3 totals 13 residues. CDR1 is SGHTA and CDR2 is FQGNSA in the germline V gene.

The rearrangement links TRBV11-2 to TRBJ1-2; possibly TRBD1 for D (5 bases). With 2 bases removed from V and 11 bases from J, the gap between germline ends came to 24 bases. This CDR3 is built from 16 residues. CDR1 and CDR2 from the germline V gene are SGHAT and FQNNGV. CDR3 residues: CASSLKGDPQGPSYTF. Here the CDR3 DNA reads TGTGCCAGCAGCTTAAAGGGAGACCCTCAGGGCCCCTCATACACCTTC.

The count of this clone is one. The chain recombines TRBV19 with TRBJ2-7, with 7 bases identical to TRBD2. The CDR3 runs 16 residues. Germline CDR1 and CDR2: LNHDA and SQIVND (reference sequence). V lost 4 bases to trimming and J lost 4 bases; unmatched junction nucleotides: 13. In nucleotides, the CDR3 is TGTGCCAGTAGTACCCAGACTAGCTCGACCTCGTACGAGCAGTACTTC. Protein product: CASSTQTSSTSYEQYF.

The CDR3 nucleotides are TGTGCCAGCAAATATGATGGCTATGGCTACACCTTC. Translation: CASKYDGYGYTF. The V call is TRBV2, the J call TRBJ1-2; the D is unclear. V dropped 7 bases and J dropped 4 bases, with 10 bases sitting between them. The CDR3 covers 12 residues. Germline values: CDR1 SNHLY, CDR2 FYNNEI.

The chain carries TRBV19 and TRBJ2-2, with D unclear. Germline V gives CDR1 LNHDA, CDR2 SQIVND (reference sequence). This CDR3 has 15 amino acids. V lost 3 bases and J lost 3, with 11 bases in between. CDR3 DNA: TGTGCCAGTAGTATTGATAGAATGGACACCGGGGAGCTGTTTTTT. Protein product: CASSIDRMDTGELFF.

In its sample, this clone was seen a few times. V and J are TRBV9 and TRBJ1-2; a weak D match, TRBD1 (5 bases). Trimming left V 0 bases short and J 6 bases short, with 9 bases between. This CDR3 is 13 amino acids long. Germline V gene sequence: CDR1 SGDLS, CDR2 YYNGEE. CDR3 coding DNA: TGTGCCAGCAGCGTAGAGGGGACGGATGGCTACACCTTC. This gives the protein CASSVEGTDGYTF. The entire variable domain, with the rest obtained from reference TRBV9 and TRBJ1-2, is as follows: DSGVTQTPKHLITATGQRVTLRCSPRSGDLSVYWYQQSLDQGLQFLIQYYNGEERAKGNILERFSAQQFPDLHSELNLSSLELGDSALYFCASSVEGTDGYTFGSGTRLTVV.

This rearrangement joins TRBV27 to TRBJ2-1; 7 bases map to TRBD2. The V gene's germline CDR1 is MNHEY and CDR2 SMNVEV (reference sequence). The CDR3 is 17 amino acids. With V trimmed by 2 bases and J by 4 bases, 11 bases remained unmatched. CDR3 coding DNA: TGTGCCAGCAGTTTAGGTATCGGACTAGTAAGTTACAATGAGCAGTTCTTC. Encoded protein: CASSLGIGLVSYNEQFF.

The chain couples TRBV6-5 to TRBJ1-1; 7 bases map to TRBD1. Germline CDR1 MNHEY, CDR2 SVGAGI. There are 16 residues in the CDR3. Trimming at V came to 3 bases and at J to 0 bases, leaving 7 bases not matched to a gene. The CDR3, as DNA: TGTGCCAGCAGTTATTCGGGGGGGACAGTGAACACTGAAGCTTTCTTT. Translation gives CASSYSGGTVNTEAFF.

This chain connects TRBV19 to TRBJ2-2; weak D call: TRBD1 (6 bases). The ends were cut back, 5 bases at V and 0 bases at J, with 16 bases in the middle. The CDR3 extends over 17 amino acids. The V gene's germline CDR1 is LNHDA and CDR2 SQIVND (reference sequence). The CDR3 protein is CASSYPLTGSNTGELFF. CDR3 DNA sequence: TGTGCCAGTAGTTACCCTTTAACAGGGTCGAACACCGGGGAGCTGTTTTTT.

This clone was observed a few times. As DNA, the CDR3 is TGTGCCAGCAGTTTAAGTAGCGGGAGACCGGAGCAGTACTTC. Residues: CASSLSSGRPEQYF. The V gene is TRBV28, the J gene TRBJ2-7, with TRBD2 matching over 9 bases. The V gene's germline CDR1 is MDHEN and CDR2 SYDVKM. The trim removed 2 bases at V and 7 bases at J, leaving 6 bases unmatched. The CDR3 has 14 amino acids.

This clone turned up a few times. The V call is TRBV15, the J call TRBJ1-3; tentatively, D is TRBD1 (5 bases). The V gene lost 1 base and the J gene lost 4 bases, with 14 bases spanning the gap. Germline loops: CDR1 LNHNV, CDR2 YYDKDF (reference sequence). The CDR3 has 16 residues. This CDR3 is CATSRGSGSGGNTIYF. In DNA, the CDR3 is TGTGCCACCAGCAGAGGATCAGGGTCTGGAGGAAACACCATATATTTT.

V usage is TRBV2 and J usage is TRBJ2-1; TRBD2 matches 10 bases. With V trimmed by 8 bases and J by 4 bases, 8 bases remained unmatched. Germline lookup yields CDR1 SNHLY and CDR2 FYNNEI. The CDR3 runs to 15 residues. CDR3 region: CASRELAGAYNEQFF. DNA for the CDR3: TGTGCCAGCCGAGAGCTAGCGGGAGCTTACAATGAGCAGTTCTTC.

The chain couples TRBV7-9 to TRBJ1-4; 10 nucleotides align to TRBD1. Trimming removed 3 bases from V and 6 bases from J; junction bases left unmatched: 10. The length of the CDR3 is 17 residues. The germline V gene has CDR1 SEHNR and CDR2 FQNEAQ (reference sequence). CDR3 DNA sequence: TGTGCCAGCAGCTTGGGCGGGACAGGGGAGAAAGATGAAAAACTGTTTTTT. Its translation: CASSLGGTGEKDEKLFF. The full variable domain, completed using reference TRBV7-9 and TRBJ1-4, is DTGVSQNPRHKITKRGQNVTFRCDPISEHNRLYWYRQTLGQGPEFLTYFQNEAQLEKSRLLSDRFSAERPKGSFSTLEIQRTEQGDSAMYLCASSLGGTGEKDEKLFFGSGTQLSVL.

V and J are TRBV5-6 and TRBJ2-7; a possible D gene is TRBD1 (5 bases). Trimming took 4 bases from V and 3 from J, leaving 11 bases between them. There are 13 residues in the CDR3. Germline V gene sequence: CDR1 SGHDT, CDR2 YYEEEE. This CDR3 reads CASSPGAIYEQYF. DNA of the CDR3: TGTGCCAGCAGCCCTGGGGCAATCTACGAGCAGTACTTC. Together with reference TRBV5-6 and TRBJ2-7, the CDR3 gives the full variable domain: DAGVTQSPTHLIKTRGQQVTLRCSPKSGHDTVSWYQQALGQGPQFIFQYYEEEERQRGNFPDRFSGHQFPNYSSELNVNALLLGDSALYLCASSPGAIYEQYFGPGTRLTVT.

CDR3 DNA: TGCGCCAGCAGCTTGGAAGCGGCGCGGACCTACGAGCAGTACTTC. This translates into CASSLEAARTYEQYF. The genes are TRBV5-1 and TRBJ2-7, with D possibly TRBD2 on 5 matching bases. CDR1 is SGHRS, CDR2 YFSETQ, per germline. The CDR3 is 15 residues long. V was trimmed by 0 bases and J by 2 bases, leaving 12 bases between them.

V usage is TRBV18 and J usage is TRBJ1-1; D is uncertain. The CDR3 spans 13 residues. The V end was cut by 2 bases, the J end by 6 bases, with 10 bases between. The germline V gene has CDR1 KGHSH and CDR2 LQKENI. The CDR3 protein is CASSPGTLAEAFF. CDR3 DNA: TGTGCCAGCTCACCAGGAACGTTGGCTGAAGCTTTCTTT. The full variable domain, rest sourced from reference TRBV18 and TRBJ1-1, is NAGVMQNPRHLVRRRGQEARLRCSPMKGHSHVYWYRQLPEEGLKFMVYLQKENIIDESGMPKERFSAEFPKEGPSILRIQQVVRGDSAAYFCASSPGTLAEAFFGQGTRLTVV.

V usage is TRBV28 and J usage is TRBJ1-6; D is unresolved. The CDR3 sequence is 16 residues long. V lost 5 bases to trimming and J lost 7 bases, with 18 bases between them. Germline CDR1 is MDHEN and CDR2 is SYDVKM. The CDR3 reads CASSPQWEGGNSPLHF. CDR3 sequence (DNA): TGTGCCAGCAGTCCGCAGTGGGAGGGCGGCAATTCACCCCTCCACTTT.

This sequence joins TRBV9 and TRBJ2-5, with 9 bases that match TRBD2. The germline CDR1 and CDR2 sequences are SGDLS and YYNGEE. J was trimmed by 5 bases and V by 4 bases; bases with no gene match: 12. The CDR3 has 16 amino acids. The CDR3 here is CASSPWVSGRTETQYF. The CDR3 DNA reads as TGTGCCAGCAGCCCCTGGGTTAGCGGGAGAACGGAGACCCAGTACTTC.

The CDR3 reads CASSDRLSGTQYF. The CDR3 nucleotides are TGTGCCAGCAGTGACAGGTTGTCAGGCACGCAGTATTTT. V gene TRBV6-4 combines with J gene TRBJ2-3; D not certain. CDR1 and CDR2 from the germline V gene are MRHNA and SNTAGT. The ends were cut back, 2 bases at V and 9 bases at J, with 12 bases in the middle. The CDR3 runs to 13 residues.

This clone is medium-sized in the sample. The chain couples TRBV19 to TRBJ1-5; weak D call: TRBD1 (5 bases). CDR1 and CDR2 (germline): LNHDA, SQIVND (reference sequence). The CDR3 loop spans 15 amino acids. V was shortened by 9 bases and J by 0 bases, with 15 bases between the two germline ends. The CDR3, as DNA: TGTGCCAGCCTACGGGGCTTCTATAGCAATCAGCCCCAGCATTTT. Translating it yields CASLRGFYSNQPQHF.

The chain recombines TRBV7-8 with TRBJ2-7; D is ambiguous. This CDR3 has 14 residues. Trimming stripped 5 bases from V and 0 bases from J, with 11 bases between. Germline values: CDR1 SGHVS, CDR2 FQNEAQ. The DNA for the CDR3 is TGTGCCAGCAGCCCATTTACCTCCTCCTACGAGCAGTACTTC. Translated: CASSPFTSSYEQYF.

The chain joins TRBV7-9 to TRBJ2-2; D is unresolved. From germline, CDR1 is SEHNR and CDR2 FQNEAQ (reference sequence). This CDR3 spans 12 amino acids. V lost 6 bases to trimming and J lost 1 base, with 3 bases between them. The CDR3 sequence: CASRGNTGELFF. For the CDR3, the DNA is TGTGCCAGCAGGGGGAACACCGGGGAGCTGTTTTTT.

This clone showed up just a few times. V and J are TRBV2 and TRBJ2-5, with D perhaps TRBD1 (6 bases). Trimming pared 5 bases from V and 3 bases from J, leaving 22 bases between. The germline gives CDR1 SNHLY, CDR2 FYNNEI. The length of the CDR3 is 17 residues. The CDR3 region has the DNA TGTGCCAGCAGTCTAGATCCTCCAGGGGCGGTAAAAGAGACCCAGTACTTC. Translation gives CASSLDPPGAVKETQYF.

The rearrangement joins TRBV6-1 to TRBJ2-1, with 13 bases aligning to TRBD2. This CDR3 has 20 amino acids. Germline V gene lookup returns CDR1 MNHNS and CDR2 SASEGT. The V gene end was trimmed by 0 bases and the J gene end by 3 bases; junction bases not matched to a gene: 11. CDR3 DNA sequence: TGTGCCAGCAGTGAAGCGACGGGACTAGCGGGATCTTCTTTCTACAATGAGCAGTTCTTC. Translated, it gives CASSEATGLAGSSFYNEQFF.

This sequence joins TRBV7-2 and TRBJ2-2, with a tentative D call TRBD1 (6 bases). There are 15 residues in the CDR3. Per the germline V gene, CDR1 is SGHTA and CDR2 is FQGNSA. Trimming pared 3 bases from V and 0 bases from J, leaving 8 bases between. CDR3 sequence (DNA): TGTGCCAGCAGCTTGGACAGTTCGAACACCGGGGAGCTGTTTTTT. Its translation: CASSLDSSNTGELFF.

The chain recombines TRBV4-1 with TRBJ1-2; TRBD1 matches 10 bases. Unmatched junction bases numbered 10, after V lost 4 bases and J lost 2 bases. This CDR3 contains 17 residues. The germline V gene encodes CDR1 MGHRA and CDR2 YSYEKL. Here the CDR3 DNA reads TGCGCCAGCAGCCCCTCCGGGACAGGGGAATACAACTATGGCTACACCTTC. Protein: CASSPSGTGEYNYGYTF.

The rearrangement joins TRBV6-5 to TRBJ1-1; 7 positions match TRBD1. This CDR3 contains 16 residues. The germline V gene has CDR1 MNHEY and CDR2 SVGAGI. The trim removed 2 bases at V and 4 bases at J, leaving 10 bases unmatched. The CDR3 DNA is TGTGCCAGCAGTTACGCCCGGACAGGAGGGAGCACTGAAGCTTTCTTT. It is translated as CASSYARTGGSTEAFF.